This TCR beta chain stems from a study of T cells in Graves' hyperthyroidism and ophthalmopathy. Study as a whole: Staff took peripheral blood when the initial diagnosis was made, before any treatment began.

Findings of the study overall: The model identified upcoming ophthalmopathy a median roughly 6.5 months ahead of onset.

About this clonotype itself: Its antigen is still unknown.

TCR beta CDR3 regions were amplified from RNA. HTBI primers were the set used in a first-round RT-PCR of the TCR CDR3. Each CDR3 protein is one row after TCRdb ran MiXCR on the multiplex PCR reads. The repertoire holds approximately 400,000 distinct CDR3 sequences, with around a sixth as singletons. The CDR3 is 11 amino acids. Germline CDR1 is DFQATT and CDR2 is SNEGSKA (reference sequence). The V end lost 6 bases, the J end lost 11 bases, and 16 bases lay between the germline ends. The rearrangement links TRBV20-1 to TRBJ2-5; D gene ambiguous. The receptor was derived from a man younger than 35 with Graves' ophthalmopathy. The sample taken for sequencing was blood. The CDR3 here is CSAPGQKSQYF. The CDR3 nucleotides read TGCAGTGCCCCTGGCCAGAAGTCACAGTACTTC.